The entry below gives a single TCR beta chain sequence along with its context. This entry comes from a study of shared clonotypes between healthy human individuals. The assay was immunoSEQ multiplex PCR, and TCRdb's table has in-frame clones only and misses some. The sample gives roughly 1.5 million clones, around 98% of which show up once; roughly 0.45% is in the top ten. Trimming cost V 2 bases and J 2 bases, with 17 bases left between them. From germline, CDR1 is GTSNPN and CDR2 SVGIG (reference sequence). The CDR3 contains 16 residues. The sequence came from a man aged 30 to 39 in good health. The material sequenced was naive CD4+ T cells sorted from blood. The sample's subset: CD45RA+ positively selected. This sequence joins TRBV30 and TRBJ2-3, with a possible D match to TRBD2 (6 bases). The CDR3 protein is CAWSRRAGTFTDTQYF. DNA for the CDR3: TGTGCCTGGAGTAGACGGGCGGGAACCTTCACAGATACGCAGTATTTT.